The next 10 T cell receptor beta chains were all read from a single sample in a study of tumor-infiltrating lymphocytes in primary liver carcinoma. Joint extraction of RNA and DNA used about 17-31 mg of bulk tissue that was unsorted. The authors made TCR beta cDNA from around 500 ng total RNA with a constant-region primer. ARM-PCR, slightly modified, supplied the TCR beta libraries through three nested multiplex PCR rounds. Primers for the first two PCR rounds were TRBV1-TRBV30 forward primers and a C-beta reverse primer (approximately 10 cycles per round). TCRdb itself ran the multiplex PCR reads through MiXCR, one entry per CDR3 protein. In the table there are roughly 55,000 distinct CDR3 sequences, 55% to 75% of which are singletons. The sequenced sample consisted of liver tumor tissue from sampling region 2. Subset here: tumor region T2, inferior pole. The origin of the receptors is a man between 40 and 49 years old with primary liver carcinoma and hepatitis B virus infection.

This clonotype was recorded a few times. Since a much larger clone is just one base distant, this may be a read error. The chain employs TRBV29-1 and TRBJ1-5, with D perhaps matching TRBD1 (6 bases). The germline V and J ends were trimmed by 7 bases and 6 bases, with 16 bases remaining between them. CDR1 SQVTM and CDR2 ANQGSEA come from the germline V gene. The CDR3 spans 13 residues. The DNA for the CDR3 is TGCAGCGCCGGAGGGGGAGCGAGTCAGCCCCAGCATTTT. It translates to CSAGGGASQPQHF.

To note about this clonotype: A single base separates this from a much larger clone, so it may be a read error. J is TRBJ2-1 and V is TRBV11-3, with 9 bases matching TRBD2. The germline V gene encodes CDR1 SGHNT and CDR2 YENEEA. CDR3 length: 16 amino acids. The V and J ends lost 5 bases and 2 bases, in that order; junction bases with no gene match: 7. CDR3 sequence (DNA): TGTGCCAGCAGCCTGATTAGCGGGAGAACCTACAATGAGCAGTTCTTC. It is translated as CASSLISGRTYNEQFF. The full variable domain, in which reference TRBV11-3 and TRBJ2-1 provide the parts outside the CDR3, is EAGVVQSPRYKIIEKKQPVAFWCNPISGHNTLYWYLQNLGQGPELLIRYENEEAVDDSQLPKDRFSAERLKGVDSTLKIQPAELGDSAVYLCASSLISGRTYNEQFFGPGTRLTVL.

Of note for this clonotype: The conserved final phenylalanine or tryptophan is absent from the CDR3, which likely points to a read error. The limits of the CDR3 on the DNA are not certain, so only TCRdb's listed CDR3 is given. The chain employs TRBV29-1 and TRBJ2-5; the DNA was not used to check the table's D call, TRBD1. The CDR3 adds up to 11 amino acids, both ends counted. Germline V gene sequence: CDR1 SQVTM, CDR2 ANQGSEA. The CDR3: CSAVTGTSRHL.

This clonotype has a count of ten or more. This chain joins TRBV29-1 and TRBJ2-3; D ambiguous. Germline V gene data show CDR1 as SQVTM and CDR2 as ANQGSEA. V lost 4 bases and J 0 bases, leaving 5 bases between the germline ends. CDR3 length equals 12 residues. The CDR3: CSVVGSTDTQYF. For the CDR3, the DNA is TGCAGCGTTGTCGGCAGCACAGATACGCAGTATTTT.

The rearrangement joins TRBV12-3 or TRBV12-4 to TRBJ2-5; TRBD1 might be the D (6 bases). The CDR3 runs 14 residues. V lost 3 bases and J 4 bases, leaving 12 bases between the germline ends. The chain's CDR3 is CASSLSGVPETQYF. DNA for the CDR3: TGTGCCAGCAGTTTGTCAGGGGTGCCAGAGACCCAGTACTTC.

The sample holds many counts of this clonotype. The V call is TRBV6-2 or TRBV6-3, the J call TRBJ2-5; 9 nucleotides match TRBD1. CDR3 length: 15 amino acids. The V gene's germline CDR1 is MNHEY and CDR2 SVGEGT. Trimming took 6 bases from V and 5 from J; bases not matched to a gene: 10. The CDR3 nucleotides are TGTGCCAGCAGGGGAACAGGGGGCCTTGGGGAGACCCAGTACTTC. This sequence encodes CASRGTGGLGETQYF.

This clonotype occurred a few times. At one end the junction does not follow the germline gene, possibly because of a read error. The chain employs TRBV4-1 and TRBJ1-6; 9 bases map to TRBD1. CDR1 and CDR2 (germline): MGHRA, YSYEKL. The CDR3 contains 16 residues. The CDR3 spells CASNHHLQGADSPLHF. The CDR3 DNA sequence: TGCGCCAGTAACCACCACCTACAGGGGGCGGATTCACCACTCCACTTT.

CDR3 nucleotide sequence: TGCAGCGCATGCCGGGACACCAACACTGAAGCTTTCTTT. Translated: CSACRDTNTEAFF. V gene TRBV29-1 combines with J gene TRBJ1-1; possible D gene TRBD1, 6 bases. The germline V gene has CDR1 SQVTM and CDR2 ANQGSEA. The V and J ends lost 7 bases and 2 bases respectively, with 14 bases between them. The CDR3 covers 13 residues.

The chain carries TRBV6-1 and TRBJ2-7; D is uncertain. This CDR3 contains 17 residues. Trimming shortened V by 3 bases and J by 6 bases, and 24 bases separated the two germline ends. Germline CDR1 reads MNHNS; CDR2 reads SASEGT. As DNA, the CDR3 is TGTGCCAGCAGTGATTGCGTAAGCCCCCACCACGAGTGCGAGCAGTACTTC. Translated: CASSDCVSPHHECEQYF.

The chain uses TRBV12-3 or TRBV12-4 and TRBJ2-2; no clear D gene. Trimming took off 3 bases at V and 7 bases at J, with 21 bases between the two ends. The CDR3 totals 17 residues. The DNA for the CDR3 is TGTGCCAGCAGTTTCCGGTCACTTTCTACCCAGATCGGGGAGCTGTTTTTT. Encoded protein: CASSFRSLSTQIGELFF.